This T cell receptor beta chain was observed in a study of shared clonotypes between healthy human individuals. Findings and caveats of the study: It was the few donors that limited the genetic and exposure-history diversity represented.

CD8 cells regarded as naive lacked CD45RO, were positively chosen for CCR7, and omitted terminally differentiated effector memory CD45RA+ cells. V lost 0 bases to trimming and J lost 2 bases, with 11 bases between them. CDR1 is LGHNA and CDR2 is YSLEER in the germline V gene. The CDR3 is 15 residues long. Template for every sorted-subset replicate PCR totaled around 210 ng DNA, around 33,000 T cell genomes. The table came from immunoSEQ multiplex PCR; TCRdb's copy has only in-frame clones and leaves some out. The sample shows more than 2 million clones, over 85% of them seen only once. This clone was observed a handful of times. What it binds is not known.

The chain has TRBV4-3 and TRBJ2-7; the D gene is possibly TRBD1 (6 bases). The sequenced sample was naive CD8+ T cells sorted from blood. The receptor was isolated from a man younger than 35 in good health. CDR3 in amino acids: CASSQEQGPPYEQYF. The CDR3, as DNA: TGCGCCAGCAGCCAAGAACAGGGACCCCCCTACGAGCAGTACTTC.